The text below deals with one T cell receptor beta chain. This record belongs to a study of technical replicates of blood from several donors. The J segment lost 4 bases and the V segment lost 8 bases, leaving 6 bases of the junction unmatched. The CDR3 covers 15 residues. Germline assignment: CDR1 ENHRY and CDR2 SYGVKD. TCRdb keeps only in-frame clones here, not all; method: immunoSEQ multiplex PCR. Seen here are 65,000 to 80,000 clones, under 99% observed once, and the top ten hold less than 0.25%. V and J are TRBV10-3 and TRBJ2-1; 12 bases are a match to TRBD2. Sequencing used T cells isolated from PBMCs. This receptor was taken from a human donor in good health. CDR3 sequence (DNA): TGTGCCATCGGAACCGGGACTAGCGGGTACAATGAGCAGTTCTTC. Amino acids: CAIGTGTSGYNEQFF.